One sample yielded the 2 T cell receptor beta chains listed below, sequenced in a study of liver allograft versus peripheral blood T cells. Study-wide context: Comparative analysis was performed on T cell receptor repertoires from transplanted livers and from recipients' peripheral blood.

TCRdb redid the calling of the reads with MiXCR, one entry per CDR3 protein. The data show almost 3,000 distinct CDR3 sequences, 15% to 20% seen once. The receptors shown here come from a human patient who had a liver transplant. Some T cells may be provided by the graft donor.

The V and J genes are TRBV7-3 and TRBJ2-2; 7 positions agree with TRBD2. V gave up 5 bases and J gave up 7 bases; unmatched junction bases: 13. This CDR3 is 16 amino acids long. CDR1 SGHTA and CDR2 FQGTGA come from the germline V gene. CDR3 region: CASSPRLAPRSGELFF. As DNA, the CDR3 is TGTGCCAGCAGCCCCCGACTAGCCCCAAGGAGCGGGGAGCTGTTTTTT.

This clonotype occurred a few times. The chain employs TRBV20-1 and TRBJ2-1; D might be TRBD1 or TRBD2, each matching 5 bases. Germline V gene sequence: CDR1 DFQATT, CDR2 SNEGSKA (reference sequence). CDR3 length: 12 amino acids. Trimming took 7 bases from V and 7 from J, leaving 14 bases between them. In nucleotides, the CDR3 is TGCAGTGGAGGGGTCCGGGGTAATGAGCAGTTCTTC. It yields the protein CSGGVRGNEQFF.